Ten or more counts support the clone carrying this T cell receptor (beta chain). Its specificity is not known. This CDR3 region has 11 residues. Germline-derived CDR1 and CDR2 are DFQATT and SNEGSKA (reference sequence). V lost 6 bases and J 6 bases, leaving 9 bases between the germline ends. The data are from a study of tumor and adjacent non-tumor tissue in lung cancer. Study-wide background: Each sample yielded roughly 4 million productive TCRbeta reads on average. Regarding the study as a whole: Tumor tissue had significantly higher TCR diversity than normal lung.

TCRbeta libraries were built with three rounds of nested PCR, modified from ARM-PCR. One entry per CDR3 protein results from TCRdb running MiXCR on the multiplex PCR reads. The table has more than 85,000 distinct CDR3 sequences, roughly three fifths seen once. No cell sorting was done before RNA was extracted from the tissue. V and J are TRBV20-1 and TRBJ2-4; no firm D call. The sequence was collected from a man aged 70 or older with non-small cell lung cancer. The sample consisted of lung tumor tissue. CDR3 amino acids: CSAPDLNIQYF. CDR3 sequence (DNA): TGCAGTGCCCCGGATTTAAACATTCAGTACTTC.